A selection of T cell receptor beta chains follows, all from one sample in a study of shared clonotypes between healthy human individuals. Assay: immunoSEQ multiplex PCR; the TCRdb copy retains only in-frame clones and omits some. This sample has 100,000 or so clones, with about half found just once. The specimen was PBMCs. The receptor set was obtained from a middle-aged woman in good health. Some clones in this sample may be carry-over from other donors' samples. Both conserved end residues are part of each CDR3.

TRBV5-4	TRBJ2-3	CASRGEGLGDTQYF
TRBV15	TRBJ2-7	CATSRDTDREQYF
TRBV18	TRBJ2-2	CASSPPTSGRGELFF
TRBV30	TRBJ2-2	CAWYPQGRGLGGELFF
TRBV6-5	TRBJ1-2	CASSYPEGQGNYGYTF
TRBV5-6	TRBJ2-6	CASSWGVSGANVLTF
TRBV9	TRBJ2-7	CASSVGERYEQYF
TRBV4-1	TRBJ1-1	CASRNPGQKNTEAFF
TRBV7-8	TRBJ2-1	CASSLGTVVGNEQFF
TRBV6-5	NA	CASSFSQGTYEQYF
TRBV6-4	TRBJ1-1	CASSAQGGRNTEAFF
TRBV4-1	TRBJ1-4	CASSQKSGGREKLFF
TRBV10-3	NA	CAISETSGRYEQYF
TRBV6-5	TRBJ2-1	CASSYARVRGSDEQFF
TRBV4-2	TRBJ2-7	CASSQEREGPYEQYF
TRBV11-2	TRBJ1-2	CASSLDRESYGYTF
TRBV28	TRBJ1-5	CASSLPDRGPSQPQHF
TRBV2	TRBJ2-5	CASGTSGRQETQYF
TRBV5-1	TRBJ1-4	CASSLSGTGTLEKLFF
TRBV6-4	TRBJ2-1	CASSDSREANEQFF
TRBV6-5	TRBJ2-5	CASSSLDREETQYF
TRBV5-4	TRBJ1-2	CASSLWATRQTHGYTF
TRBV28	TRBJ2-7	CASSPPGVAGPYF
TRBV5-4	TRBJ2-7	CASSWSDRRLGEQYF
TRBV7-3	TRBJ1-2	CASSLAGDYGYTF
TRBV27	TRBJ2-1	CASSLYRGLSNEQFF
TRBV6-1	TRBJ1-5	CATSDYSNQPQHF
TRBV5-6	TRBJ1-3	CASSLQGAGNTIYF
TRBV2	TRBJ1-5	CASSRQTSNQPQHF
TRBV2	TRBJ2-7	CASSEGAGGSYEQYF
TRBV2	TRBJ2-5	CASSVRSEETQYF
TRBV19	TRBJ2-3	CASSSPTGHTQYF
TRBV11-2	TRBJ1-5	CASSLAPTNQPQHF
TRBV7-3	TRBJ1-1	CASSFVGSTEAFF
TRBV29-1	TRBJ2-3	CSVEVVQGRSSSTDTQYF
TRBV15	TRBJ2-7	CATSRGGPYEQYF
TRBV7-9	TRBJ2-7	CASSSTGEQYF
TRBV6-5	TRBJ2-7	CASSFNVAGVEQYF
TRBV19	TRBJ1-4	CASSTSSEKLFF
TRBV2	TRBJ2-1	CASRFTPAQGEQFF
TRBV18	TRBJ2-1	CASSPGTSGAYNEQFF
TRBV5-4	TRBJ2-5	CASSLGGQGTGQTQYF
TRBV7-2	TRBJ2-7	CASSLVRFSSYEQYF
TRBV5-4	TRBJ2-7	CASSFRAGVGRTYEQYF
TRBV19	TRBJ2-7	CASSIAARQGYEQYF
TRBV30	TRBJ1-5	CAWSVGGNQPQHF
TRBV5-1	TRBJ1-1	CASSRSGLGTEAFF
TRBV5-1	TRBJ2-2	CASSLQGTGGAGELFF
TRBV2	TRBJ1-2	CASSSAYGYTF
TRBV30	TRBJ2-5	CAWGGSRRETQYF
TRBV11-2	TRBJ2-7	CASSLGLANEQYF
TRBV5-8	TRBJ2-7	CASSRKWGGYEQYF
TRBV29-1	TRBJ2-3	CSVPPGTGDTDTQYF
TRBV7-7	TRBJ2-7	CASSLTARDEQYF
TRBV30	TRBJ2-2	CAWDRGRGTGELFF
TRBV7-9	TRBJ2-7	CASSTRTSGSDEQYF